The clone carrying this T cell receptor beta chain has only a few counts. Its antigen is not known. Germline CDR1 and CDR2: SGDLS and YYNGEE. The CDR3 is 17 residues long. Trimming left V 0 bases short and J 1 base short, with 14 bases between. Preparing the TCRbeta library involved the use of unique molecular identifiers. TCRdb redid the calling of the PCR reads with MiXCR, one entry per CDR3 protein. In the table there are about 610,000 distinct CDR3 sequences, 27% of which are singletons. These data belong to a study of T-cell reconstitution after alpha-beta-depleted transplantation in children. Broader study findings: T-cell numbers and diversity, one year after transplant, stemmed largely from T cells that were newly produced. Approximately two months post-transplant, alpha-beta T cells reportedly originated from several hundred expanded graft clones. Some patients' high day-60 TCRbeta diversity was attributed to recipient cells surviving conditioning.

The TCR originated in a boy in the first two years of life with Wiskott-Aldrich syndrome, due to receive a stem cell transplant. The chain recombines TRBV9 with TRBJ2-1; D remains unclear. Sequences were derived from PBMCs, sampled before TCRalphabeta/CD19-depleted stem cell transplant. The CDR3 DNA follows: TGTGCCAGCAGCGTAGATTGGCCCTCCGTGTCCTACAATGAGCAGTTCTTC. It is translated as CASSVDWPSVSYNEQFF.